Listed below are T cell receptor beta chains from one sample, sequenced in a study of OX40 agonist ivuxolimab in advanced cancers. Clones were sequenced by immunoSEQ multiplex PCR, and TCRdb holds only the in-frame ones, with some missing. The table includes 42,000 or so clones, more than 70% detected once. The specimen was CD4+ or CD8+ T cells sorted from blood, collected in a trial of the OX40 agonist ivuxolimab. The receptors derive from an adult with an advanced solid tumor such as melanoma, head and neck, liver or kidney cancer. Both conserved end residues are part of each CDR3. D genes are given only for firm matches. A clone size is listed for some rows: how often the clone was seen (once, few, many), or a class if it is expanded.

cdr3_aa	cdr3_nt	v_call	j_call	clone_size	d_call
CASFGGGGSPLHF	TGTGCCAGCTTCGGCGGGGGTGGTTCACCCCTCCACTTT	TRBV6-1	TRBJ1-6	NA	NA
CATMSGTDYGYTF	TGTGCCACTATGTCCGGGACAGATTATGGCTACACCTTC	TRBV6-6	TRBJ1-2	once	TRBD1
CASSLDRDSNTGELFF	TGTGCCAGCAGCTTAGACCGGGACTCCAACACCGGGGAGCTGTTTTTT	TRBV11-1	TRBJ2-2	NA	NA
CASSLPQGNQPQHF	TGTGCCAGCAGCCTACCACAGGGCAATCAGCCCCAGCATTTT	TRBV7-2	TRBJ1-5	NA	NA
CASSLGASTGELFF	TGTGCCAGCAGTTTGGGGGCCAGCACCGGGGAGCTGTTTTTT	TRBV27	TRBJ2-2	few	NA
CASRTTRYPGDSPLHF	TGTGCCAGCAGGACCACCAGGTACCCTGGGGATTCACCCCTCCACTTT	TRBV6-6	TRBJ1-6	NA	NA
CASREGGNEQFF	TGTGCCAGCAGAGAAGGGGGCAATGAGCAGTTCTTC	TRBV28	TRBJ2-1	once	NA
CASSLKLLAYGGELFF	TGTGCCAGCAGCTTAAAGTTGTTAGCGTACGGCGGGGAGCTGTTTTTT	TRBV7-2	TRBJ2-2	few	NA
CASSLGWTSRYNEQFF	TGCGCCAGCAGCTTGGGTTGGACTAGTCGCTACAATGAGCAGTTCTTC	TRBV5-1	TRBJ2-1	NA	TRBD2
CASREPGQGGSPLHF	TGTGCCAGCAGGGAACCGGGACAGGGTGGTTCACCCCTCCACTTT	TRBV28	TRBJ1-6	NA	TRBD1
CASSLTGANVLTF	TGTGCCAGCAGTTTGACTGGGGCCAACGTCCTGACTTTC	TRBV6-1	TRBJ2-6	NA	NA
CASNQDRWSGNTIYF	TGTGCCAGCAACCAAGACAGGTGGTCTGGAAACACCATATATTTT	TRBV6-1	TRBJ1-3	NA	NA
CASSPGTAPYEQYF	TGTGCCAGCAGCCCGGGGACAGCCCCCTACGAGCAGTACTTC	TRBV14	TRBJ2-7	NA	TRBD1
CASSGDGLQETQYF	TGCGCCAGCAGTGGGGACGGTCTACAAGAGACCCAGTACTTC	TRBV10-1	TRBJ2-5	NA	NA
CASSQDIGLDYGYTF	TGCGCCAGCAGCCAGGACATCGGCCTAGACTATGGCTACACCTTC	TRBV4-1	TRBJ1-2	NA	NA
CASSQDSLGATSGLYEQYF	TGCGCCAGCAGCCAAGATAGTCTGGGGGCGACTAGCGGATTGTACGAGCAGTACTTC	TRBV4-3	TRBJ2-7	NA	TRBD2
CASSPGFAEETQYF	TGTGCCAGCTCACCGGGGTTTGCGGAAGAGACCCAGTACTTC	TRBV18	TRBJ2-5	NA	NA
CASSLADRGTGELFF	TGTGCCAGCAGCTTAGCCGACAGGGGCACCGGGGAGCTGTTTTTT	TRBV13	TRBJ2-2	NA	TRBD1
CASSSRTGEVYGYTF	TGTGCCAGCAGCTCTAGGACAGGGGAGGTCTATGGCTACACCTTC	TRBV25-1	TRBJ1-2	NA	TRBD1
CASSLDPDATQPQHF	TGTGCCAGCAGCTTAGATCCAGACGCAACTCAGCCCCAGCATTTT	TRBV7-6	TRBJ1-5	NA	NA
CASAAGTGLIQPQHF	TGTGCCAGCGCGGCAGGGACAGGGCTAATTCAGCCCCAGCATTTT	TRBV27	TRBJ1-5	few	TRBD1
CASSEQGYSNQPQHF	TGTGCCAGCAGTGAACAGGGTTATAGCAATCAGCCCCAGCATTTT	TRBV6-1	TRBJ1-5	NA	NA
CASSPPGASTDTQYF	TGTGCCAGCAGCCCACCCGGAGCGAGCACAGATACGCAGTATTTT	TRBV9	TRBJ2-3	NA	NA
CASSEGLPGGYGYTF	TGTGCCAGCAGCGAGGGACTCCCCGGAGGTTATGGCTACACCTTC	TRBV27	TRBJ1-2	once	NA
CASSIGNEQFF	TGTGCCAGTAGTATAGGCAATGAGCAGTTCTTC	TRBV19	TRBJ2-1	once	NA
CASSFTGYEQFF	TGTGCCAGCAGCTTCACAGGGTATGAGCAGTTCTTC	TRBV7-9	TRBJ2-1	NA	NA
CAISWAGGAGNQPQHF	TGTGCCATCAGTTGGGCAGGGGGCGCGGGCAATCAGCCCCAGCATTTT	TRBV10-3	TRBJ1-5	NA	TRBD1
CASSQGGTSGGRNTGELFF	TGTGCCAGCAGCCAAGGTGGGACTAGCGGGGGGAGAAACACCGGGGAGCTGTTTTTT	TRBV4-2	TRBJ2-2	NA	TRBD2
CASSLTDSETPEAFF	TGTGCCAGCAGCTTGACCGACAGCGAAACTCCTGAAGCTTTCTTT	TRBV5-6	TRBJ1-1	NA	NA
CASSEMGTQRETQYF	TGTGCCAGCAGTGAAATGGGCACTCAGCGGGAGACCCAGTACTTC	TRBV6-1	TRBJ2-5	NA	NA
CASSQGVDALAPPLHF	TGTGCCAGCAGCCAAGGAGTGGATGCTTTGGCGCCACCCCTCCACTTT	TRBV4-2	TRBJ1-6	once	NA
CASSQARQNTGELFF	TGCGCCAGCAGCCAAGCGAGGCAGAACACCGGGGAGCTGTTTTTT	TRBV7-9	TRBJ2-2	NA	NA
CASSQDRVGGPDGYTF	TGCGCCAGCAGCCAAGATCGGGTTGGGGGGCCCGATGGCTACACCTTC	TRBV4-3	TRBJ1-2	NA	NA
CASSPLGGSNQPQHF	TGTGCCAGCTCACCACTTGGGGGTAGCAATCAGCCCCAGCATTTT	TRBV18	TRBJ1-5	NA	NA
CASSLTAGINTGELFF	TGTGCCAGCAGTTTAACGGCCGGAATAAACACCGGGGAGCTGTTTTTT	TRBV27	TRBJ2-2	NA	NA
CASSYSEQGHGYTF	TGTGCCAGCAGTTACTCGGAACAGGGACATGGCTACACCTTC	TRBV6-5	TRBJ1-2	NA	NA
CASSSGSLQPQHF	TGTGCCAGCAGTTCAGGGTCGTTGCAGCCCCAGCATTTT	TRBV9	TRBJ1-5	NA	NA
CASSQENNQPQHF	TGCGCCAGCAGCCAAGAAAACAATCAGCCCCAGCATTTT	TRBV4-1	TRBJ1-5	NA	NA
CASSLVSAGRETQYF	TGTGCCAGCAGCTTAGTCTCGGCGGGGAGAGAGACCCAGTACTTC	TRBV7-9	TRBJ2-5	NA	NA
CASSPETGARQTQYF	TGCGCCAGCAGCCCCGAGACAGGGGCGCGTCAGACCCAGTACTTC	TRBV4-3	TRBJ2-5	NA	TRBD1
CASSVGQGTGNTDTQYF	TGTGCCAGCAGCGTAGGACAGGGGACAGGGAACACAGATACGCAGTATTTT	TRBV9	TRBJ2-3	NA	TRBD1
CASSPSGGINNEQFF	TGTGCCAGCAGCCCTTCCGGCGGGATCAACAATGAGCAGTTCTTC	TRBV13	TRBJ2-1	NA	NA
CASSYSGTTYNEQFF	TGCGCCAGCAGCTACAGCGGGACAACTTACAATGAGCAGTTCTTC	TRBV4-3	TRBJ2-1	NA	NA
CASSYDTGDTGELFF	TGTGCCAGCAGCTACGATACAGGGGACACCGGGGAGCTGTTTTTT	TRBV5-5	TRBJ2-2	once	TRBD1